This passage covers 31 T cell receptor beta chains from one sample sequenced in a study of CD8+CD57+ T cells in acquired aplastic anemia (dated by TCRdb to between 2018 and 2020). Instrument on record: Illumina HiSeq 2000. TCR beta VDJ combination and CDR3 sequence profiling used genomic DNA as the template. Using fastp at Q25 and MiXCR, TCRdb reprocessed the public reads and kept productive beta chains. Every distinct CDR3 protein forms one entry, paired with its most common genes and DNA. The sample contains about 48,000 distinct CDR3 sequences, 70% to 80% of them found a single time. In total, the top ten clones hold about a third of the sample. The sample taken for sequencing was sorted CD4+, CD8+, or CD8+CD57+ T cells (not recorded which) from PBMCs. These receptors all stem from a human donor in good health, serving as a control.

V usage is TRBV13 and J usage is TRBJ1-1, with no clear D. Trimming took off 4 bases at V and 6 bases at J, with 12 bases between the two ends. Per the germline V gene, CDR1 is PRHDT and CDR2 is FYEKMQ (reference sequence). The CDR3 length is 13 residues. The CDR3 is CASSWPAGAEAFF. The CDR3 DNA reads TGTGCCAGCAGCTGGCCGGCAGGCGCTGAAGCTTTCTTT. Drawing the rest from reference TRBV13 and TRBJ1-1, the complete variable domain is AAGVIQSPRHLIKEKRETATLKCYPIPRHDTVYWYQQGPGQDPQFLISFYEKMQSDKGSIPDRFSAQQFSDYHSELNMSSLELGDSALYFCASSWPAGAEAFFGQGTRLTVV.

The genes are TRBV29-1 and TRBJ1-4; D unresolved. Germline V CDR1 and CDR2: SQVTM, ANQGSEA. V dropped 5 bases and J dropped 2 bases, with 9 bases sitting between them. This CDR3 is built from 13 residues. The chain's CDR3 is CSVNLRTNEKLFF. The CDR3 nucleotides read TGCAGCGTTAACCTCAGGACTAATGAAAAACTGTTTTTT.

This sequence joins TRBV29-1 and TRBJ1-2; tentative D call: TRBD1 (5 bases). V lost 7 bases and J lost 8, with 14 bases in between. The CDR3 runs to 11 residues. Germline V gives CDR1 SQVTM, CDR2 ANQGSEA. The CDR3 DNA reads TGCAGCGCTGTTAGCGGGACCGGCTACACCTTC. This codes for CSAVSGTGYTF.

This chain links TRBV24-1 with TRBJ1-6; D is unclear. V lost 3 bases, J lost 12 bases, and 8 bases lay in between. Germline loops: CDR1 KGHDR, CDR2 SFDVKD. CDR3 length: 12 residues. This CDR3 is CATSDVGEPLHF. In DNA, the CDR3 is TGTGCCACCAGTGATGTCGGCGAACCCCTCCACTTT.

The gene calls are TRBV5-4 and TRBJ2-3, with D possibly matching TRBD2 (6 bases). Trimming took 5 bases from V and 7 from J, leaving 17 bases between them. Germline V lookup: CDR1 SGHNT, CDR2 YYREEE (reference sequence). The CDR3 is made up of 14 amino acids. CDR3 protein: CASRRTIFPYTQYF. The CDR3 DNA is TGTGCCAGCAGGAGGACTATCTTTCCATATACGCAGTATTTT.

In this sample, this clonotype is large. The V and J genes are TRBV19 and TRBJ2-1; TRBD2 aligns across 13 bases. In germline, CDR1 is LNHDA, CDR2 SQIVND (reference sequence). The CDR3 totals 16 residues. Trimming cost V 9 bases and J 4 bases; bases outside gene matches: 9. CDR3 residues: CASGGLAGPFYNEQFF. The DNA for the CDR3 is TGTGCCAGCGGGGGACTAGCGGGGCCATTTTACAATGAGCAGTTCTTC.

The genes are TRBV6-5 and TRBJ1-6; D perhaps matches TRBD1 (6 bases). Trimming removed 0 bases at V and 8 bases at J, with 11 bases between. This CDR3 has 15 residues. Germline V gene sequence: CDR1 MNHEY, CDR2 SVGAGI. The CDR3 nucleotides are TGTGCCAGCAGTTACTCTGGCAGGGGCGATTCACCCCTCCACTTT. This sequence encodes CASSYSGRGDSPLHF.

This rearrangement joins TRBV2 to TRBJ1-5; D gene unclear. This CDR3 spans 13 amino acids. Germline values: CDR1 SNHLY, CDR2 FYNNEI. Trimming stripped 4 bases from V and 9 bases from J, with 13 bases between. The CDR3 sequence is CASSGTVNGPQHF. The CDR3 DNA reads TGTGCCAGCAGTGGGACGGTCAATGGGCCCCAGCATTTT.

V and J are TRBV24-1 and TRBJ2-3; 11 nucleotides match TRBD2. V shed 6 bases and J 3 bases; nucleotides not matched to a gene: 10. The CDR3 is 17 amino acids. Looked up from germline, CDR1 is KGHDR and CDR2 is SFDVKD. The CDR3 region has the DNA TGTGCCACCAGTTTGGGTAGCGGGGGGGCCAAGACAGATACGCAGTATTTT. It codes for CATSLGSGGAKTDTQYF.

V and J are TRBV2 and TRBJ2-7; no clear D. Germline loops: CDR1 SNHLY, CDR2 FYNNEI. The CDR3 contains 14 residues. Deletions cut 0 bases from V and 2 bases from J, with 8 bases between. The CDR3 loop is CASSEASRPYEQYF. The DNA for the CDR3 is TGTGCCAGCAGTGAAGCCAGCCGTCCCTACGAGCAGTACTTC.

The chain has TRBV25-1 and TRBJ2-7; weak D call: TRBD1 (6 bases). Germline CDR1 reads MGHDK; CDR2 reads SYGVNS. Between the trimmed V and J ends, which lost 6 bases and 2 bases, there was a span of 8 bases. The CDR3 totals 12 residues. The CDR3 DNA sequence: TGTGCCAGCAGGGACAGAGCCTACGAGCAGTACTTC. It specifies CASRDRAYEQYF.

In its sample, this clonotype was seen a few times. The chain links TRBV24-1 to TRBJ2-5; TRBD2 is a possible D gene (6 bases). This CDR3 has 15 residues. The germline V gene has CDR1 KGHDR and CDR2 SFDVKD. The V gene lost 3 bases and the J gene lost 5 bases, with 15 bases spanning the gap. The CDR3 reads CATSDPKRAGETQYF. The DNA for the CDR3 is TGTGCCACCAGTGATCCGAAGAGGGCGGGGGAGACCCAGTACTTC.

V and J are TRBV19 and TRBJ1-6, with D possibly being TRBD1 (6 bases). Trimming removed 4 bases from V and 10 bases from J, with 17 bases in between. The CDR3 covers 15 residues. CDR1 is LNHDA and CDR2 is SQIVND in the germline V gene (reference sequence). The CDR3 here is CASSSNSHRASPLHF. CDR3 DNA sequence: TGTGCCAGTAGTAGCAACTCCCACAGGGCGTCACCCCTCCACTTT.

V and J are TRBV15 and TRBJ1-3; D is perhaps TRBD1 (5 bases). Germline CDR1 LNHNV, CDR2 YYDKDF (reference sequence). V was trimmed by 2 bases and J by 7 bases, leaving 15 bases between them. This CDR3 has 15 residues. The CDR3 DNA reads TGTGCCACCAGCAGACCCGGGGCCCCAGGGAACACCATATATTTT. Protein sequence: CATSRPGAPGNTIYF.

The chain links TRBV10-3 to TRBJ2-7; unclear D gene. The V and J ends lost 5 bases and 0 bases respectively, with 8 bases between them. The CDR3 sequence is 13 residues long. Germline loops: CDR1 ENHRY, CDR2 SYGVKD. In DNA, the CDR3 is TGTGCCATCAGTCCTCCAAACTCCTACGAGCAGTACTTC. Amino acid sequence: CAISPPNSYEQYF.

This clonotype was picked up many times. V and J are TRBV11-2 and TRBJ2-7; D gene ambiguous. Deletions cut 4 bases from V and 7 bases from J, with 23 bases between. This CDR3 comprises 16 residues. Germline V gene lookup returns CDR1 SGHAT and CDR2 FQNNGV. The CDR3 here is CASSSTVDFALGEQYF. CDR3 DNA sequence: TGTGCCAGCAGCTCGACGGTTGACTTCGCCCTTGGGGAGCAGTACTTC.

The J gene is TRBJ2-7, the V gene TRBV2; no definite D call. Between the trimmed V and J ends, which lost 5 bases and 3 bases, there was a span of 8 bases. CDR3 length: 12 residues. The germline CDR1 and CDR2 sequences are SNHLY and FYNNEI. This CDR3 reads CASSLDLYEQYF. The CDR3 bases are TGTGCCAGCAGTCTGGACCTCTACGAGCAGTACTTC.

V usage is TRBV20-1 and J usage is TRBJ1-4, with D perhaps matching TRBD1 (6 bases). V dropped 4 bases and J dropped 4 bases, with 13 bases sitting between them. The germline V gene has CDR1 DFQATT and CDR2 SNEGSKA (reference sequence). The CDR3 extends over 14 amino acids. CDR3 protein: CSAIPTGNNEKLFF. The CDR3 DNA reads TGCAGTGCTATCCCGACAGGCAATAATGAAAAACTGTTTTTT.

The chain has TRBV13 and TRBJ1-2; the match to TRBD1 covers 7 bases. CDR1 and CDR2 from the germline V gene are PRHDT and FYEKMQ (reference sequence). The CDR3 length is 14 residues. Trimming cost V 7 bases and J 1 base; bases outside gene matches: 6. CDR3 residues: CASNRQGGNYGYTF. CDR3 coding DNA: TGTGCCAGCAACCGACAGGGCGGTAACTATGGCTACACCTTC.

The V gene is TRBV15, the J gene TRBJ2-5; weak D call: TRBD2 (6 bases). V was shortened by 0 bases and J by 4 bases, with 12 bases between the two germline ends. CDR1 and CDR2 (germline): LNHNV, YYDKDF (reference sequence). The CDR3 spans 15 residues. The CDR3 sequence is CATSRDGSRGETQYF. For the CDR3, the DNA is TGTGCCACCAGCAGAGATGGGTCGCGGGGAGAGACCCAGTACTTC.

This clonotype was seen only once. This chain connects TRBV15 to TRBJ1-5, with D maybe TRBD1 (5 bases). Germline V lookup: CDR1 LNHNV, CDR2 YYDKDF (reference sequence). The CDR3 length is 15 residues. V lost 3 bases to trimming and J lost 6 bases, with 15 bases between them. CDR3 region: CATSSPRQGTQPQHF. CDR3 sequence (DNA): TGTGCCACCAGCAGTCCCCGGCAGGGCACTCAGCCCCAGCATTTT.

The chain employs TRBV5-1 and TRBJ2-1; possible D gene TRBD2, 5 bases. The length of the CDR3 is 15 residues. V was shortened by 7 bases and J by 5 bases, with 19 bases between the two germline ends. Germline assignment: CDR1 SGHRS and CDR2 YFSETQ. In DNA form, the CDR3 reads TGCGCCAGCGTTCTCAATGCGGGTCCTGACAATGAGCAGTTCTTC. It codes for CASVLNAGPDNEQFF.

The genes are TRBV10-3 and TRBJ1-2; D gene unclear. This CDR3 has 12 amino acids. V gave up 0 bases and J gave up 6 bases, with 5 bases separating them. The germline gives CDR1 ENHRY, CDR2 SYGVKD. CDR3 nucleotide sequence: TGTGCCATCAGTGAGTCGAGGGATGGCTACACCTTC. Its translation: CAISESRDGYTF.

This clonotype was found many times. The rearrangement links TRBV7-2 to TRBJ2-1; maybe TRBD2 (5 bases). CDR1 SGHTA and CDR2 FQGNSA come from the germline V gene. This CDR3 spans 13 amino acids. V shed 0 bases and J shed 6 bases, with 6 bases lying between them. The CDR3 nucleotides are TGTGCCAGCAGCTTAGCGCGGGCCAATGAGCAGTTCTTC. Residues: CASSLARANEQFF.

This clonotype is a singleton in its sample. Its ends do not fully match the called genes, so a read error is possible. The chain carries TRBV10-3 and TRBJ1-1; D uncertain. Germline loops: CDR1 ENHRY, CDR2 SYGVKD. CDR3 length equals 14 residues. The CDR3 region is CAITPAQSRNEASF. The DNA for the CDR3 is TGTGCCATCACCCCGGCCCAATCAAGGAATGAAGCTTCCTTT.

This rearrangement joins TRBV19 to TRBJ2-2; a weak D match, TRBD1 (5 bases). The length of the CDR3 is 14 residues. The germline CDR1 and CDR2 sequences are LNHDA and SQIVND (reference sequence). The V gene lost 7 bases and the J gene lost 3 bases, with 12 bases spanning the gap. CDR3 loop: CASKGDRDTGELFF. The DNA for the CDR3 is TGTGCCAGTAAAGGGGATCGGGACACCGGGGAGCTGTTTTTT.

The chain recombines TRBV25-1 with TRBJ2-1; either TRBD1 or TRBD2 may supply D (6 bases each). The CDR3 sequence is 14 residues long. Trimming left V 8 bases short and J 9 bases short, with 20 bases between. The germline V gene encodes CDR1 MGHDK and CDR2 SYGVNS. The CDR3 spells CASVEDGRGGEQFF. The CDR3 region has the DNA TGTGCCAGCGTTGAAGATGGCAGGGGAGGTGAGCAGTTCTTC.

This clonotype was seen a few times. The chain links TRBV16 to TRBJ2-1; D is tentatively TRBD1 or TRBD2 (6 bases each). Germline V gene sequence: CDR1 KGHSY, CDR2 FQNENV. The germline V and J ends were trimmed by 4 bases and 15 bases, with 16 bases remaining between them. The CDR3 spans 12 residues. CDR3 nucleotides: TGTGCCAGCAGCCCAGGCGGGGACAAAGCGTTCTTC. The encoded protein is CASSPGGDKAFF.

In its sample, this clonotype was seen once. At one end, the junction sequence differs from germline, possibly due to a read error. The CDR3 coding sequence is TGTACCAGCAGTGACCGGGGGCGGGAGCAGTACTTC. It encodes CTSSDRGREQYF. This chain connects TRBV6-1 to TRBJ2-7, with D possibly called TRBD1 or TRBD2 (6 bases each). The germline V gene has CDR1 MNHNS and CDR2 SASEGT. The CDR3 sequence is 12 residues long.

This chain joins TRBV7-2 and TRBJ1-2; tentatively, D is TRBD1 (5 bases). Germline V lookup: CDR1 SGHTA, CDR2 FQGNSA. The CDR3 spans 13 residues. V lost 8 bases to trimming and J lost 2 bases, with 12 bases between them. In DNA, the CDR3 is TGTGCCAGCCTGGGGGTAAACAACTATGGCTACACCTTC. Residues: CASLGVNNYGYTF.

The chain couples TRBV19 to TRBJ1-2; D may be TRBD1 (5 bases). The CDR3 extends over 14 amino acids. The V gene lost 1 base and the J gene lost 5 bases, with 11 bases spanning the gap. Germline CDR1 reads LNHDA; CDR2 reads SQIVND (reference sequence). The CDR3 spells CASSIGRGRYGYTF. The CDR3, as DNA: TGTGCCAGTAGTATAGGGAGGGGCCGGTATGGCTACACCTTC.